The 31 T cell receptor beta chains given below trace back to one sample, sequenced in a study of technical replicates of blood from four donors. Using immunoSEQ multiplex PCR, the repertoire was profiled, and TCRdb retains in-frame clones only, with some absent. The top ten clones hold around 0.35% of a sample with roughly 80,000 clones, 96% of them seen once. The sample consisted of T cells isolated from PBMCs. These receptors came from a human donor in good health.

The chain joins TRBV29-1 to TRBJ1-1; D is uncertain. The CDR3 contains 11 residues. V dropped 6 bases and J dropped 2 bases, with 7 bases sitting between them. Germline CDR1 and CDR2: SQVTM and ANQGSEA. CDR3 amino acids: CSVIINTEAFF. For the CDR3, the DNA is TGCAGCGTAATAATTAACACTGAAGCTTTCTTT.

J is TRBJ2-7 and V is TRBV12-5; TRBD1 agrees at 7 bases. Germline loops: CDR1 LGHNT, CDR2 FRNRAP. V lost 5 bases, J lost 5 bases, and 6 bases stayed unmatched. This CDR3 is built from 13 residues. CDR3 in amino acids: CASGPGQYNEQYF. The CDR3, as DNA: TGTGCTAGTGGTCCGGGACAGTACAACGAGCAGTACTTC.

This sequence joins TRBV7-8 and TRBJ2-7; D is perhaps TRBD2 (6 bases). Germline V gene data show CDR1 as SGHVS and CDR2 as FQNEAQ. This CDR3 comprises 15 residues. V shed 6 bases and J shed 2 bases, with 17 bases lying between them. CDR3 nucleotide sequence: TGTGCCAGCAGTTCCATGGGGGGATGGACCTACGAGCAGTACTTC. Protein: CASSSMGGWTYEQYF. The full variable domain, rest sourced from reference TRBV7-8 and TRBJ2-7, is GAGVSQSPRYKVAKRGQDVALRCDPISGHVSLFWYQQALGQGPEFLTYFQNEAQLDKSGLPSDRFFAERPEGSVSTLKIQRTQQEDSAVYLCASSSMGGWTYEQYFGPGTRLTVT.

V usage is TRBV9 and J usage is TRBJ2-6; TRBD1 might be the D (6 bases). Trimming removed 3 bases from V and 2 bases from J, with 9 bases in between. Germline loops: CDR1 SGDLS, CDR2 YYNGEE. This CDR3 comprises 15 residues. The DNA of the CDR3 is TGTGCCAGCAGCGAGGGGGATCCTGGGGCCAACGTCCTGACTTTC. Amino acid sequence: CASSEGDPGANVLTF.

The rearrangement links TRBV29-1 to TRBJ2-3; tentative D call: TRBD1 (5 bases). This CDR3 has 15 residues. CDR1 is SQVTM, CDR2 ANQGSEA, per germline. V lost 6 bases and J 2 bases, leaving 18 bases between the germline ends. In DNA form, the CDR3 reads TGCAGCGTGGCTTCTGACAGCCCATTCACAGATACGCAGTATTTT. Translating it yields CSVASDSPFTDTQYF.

The genes are TRBV9 and TRBJ2-1, with 11 bases aligning to TRBD2. J gave up 9 bases and V 0 bases, and 2 bases lay outside the gene matches. The CDR3 length is 14 residues. Germline V lookup: CDR1 SGDLS, CDR2 YYNGEE. The CDR3 here is CASSVGLAGSEQFF. The CDR3 DNA sequence: TGTGCCAGCAGCGTAGGACTAGCGGGATCTGAGCAGTTCTTC.

V is TRBV19 and J is TRBJ2-3; D uncertain. CDR3 length: 15 residues. The V gene's germline CDR1 is LNHDA and CDR2 SQIVND (reference sequence). The V end lost 2 bases, the J end lost 3 bases, and 12 bases lay between the germline ends. The CDR3 nucleotides read TGTGCCAGTAGTATAACCGGGTCCCGGACAGATACGCAGTATTTT. It specifies CASSITGSRTDTQYF. Filled out from reference TRBV19 and TRBJ2-3, the complete variable domain reads DGGITQSPKYLFRKEGQNVTLSCEQNLNHDAMYWYRQDPGQGLRLIYYSQIVNDFQKGDIAEGYSVSREKKESFPLTVTSAQKNPTAFYLCASSITGSRTDTQYFGPGTRLTVL.

V usage is TRBV28 and J usage is TRBJ1-1; D call uncertain. V lost 3 bases and J lost 3, with 8 bases in between. The CDR3 is 13 residues long. Per germline, CDR1 MDHEN and CDR2 SYDVKM. In DNA form, the CDR3 reads TGTGCCAGCAGTTTCCGGGTCCACACTGAAGCTTTCTTT. Its protein is CASSFRVHTEAFF.

The V call is TRBV28, the J call TRBJ1-4; D possibly corresponds to TRBD1 (5 bases). The CDR3 totals 14 residues. The V and J ends lost 3 bases and 7 bases respectively, with 12 bases between them. Germline assignment: CDR1 MDHEN and CDR2 SYDVKM. The CDR3 loop is CASSFKSQGEKLFF. The CDR3 region has the DNA TGTGCCAGCAGTTTTAAGTCGCAGGGTGAAAAACTGTTTTTT.

The chain couples TRBV29-1 to TRBJ2-3; 11 positions match TRBD2. Trimming took 5 bases from V and 1 from J; bases not matched to a gene: 11. Germline CDR1 is SQVTM and CDR2 is ANQGSEA. The CDR3 has 17 amino acids. For the CDR3, the DNA is TGCAGCGTTTACCATAGCGGGAGGGTAGGGGGCACAGATACGCAGTATTTT. Its protein product is CSVYHSGRVGGTDTQYF.

The gene calls are TRBV5-6 and TRBJ2-1; D unresolved. The CDR3 spans 14 residues. CDR1 SGHDT and CDR2 YYEEEE come from the germline V gene. V shed 1 base and J shed 2 bases, with 7 bases lying between them. The CDR3 here is CASSLPQTYNEQFF. In DNA form, the CDR3 reads TGTGCCAGCAGCTTGCCACAGACCTACAATGAGCAGTTCTTC.

The V gene is TRBV7-9, the J gene TRBJ1-1; possible D gene TRBD1, 6 bases. The CDR3 has 14 amino acids. Germline V gives CDR1 SEHNR, CDR2 FQNEAQ (reference sequence). The ends were cut back, 5 bases at V and 6 bases at J, with 16 bases in the middle. CDR3 nucleotides: TGTGCCAGCAGCCAAACCACAGGGATGTCTGAAGCTTTCTTT. It specifies CASSQTTGMSEAFF.

This clone was counted only a few times. V usage is TRBV6-5 and J usage is TRBJ1-1; D not resolved. Germline CDR1 is MNHEY and CDR2 is SVGAGI. The V end was cut by 4 bases, the J end by 1 base, with 4 bases between. The CDR3 runs 12 residues. CDR3 sequence reads: CASSFRNTEAFF. CDR3 nucleotides: TGTGCCAGCAGTTTTCGGAACACTGAAGCTTTCTTT.

The V and J genes are TRBV30 and TRBJ2-7; 8 nucleotides align to TRBD1. There are 13 residues in the CDR3. V shed 4 bases, J shed 5 bases, and the junction held 7 bases outside the gene matches. Germline CDR1 reads GTSNPN; CDR2 reads SVGIG (reference sequence). In DNA, the CDR3 is TGTGCCTGGACGGGGACAGGACTTGACGAGCAGTACTTC. Protein sequence: CAWTGTGLDEQYF.

In DNA form, the CDR3 reads TGTGCCAGCAGTGTCGGGAATGAGCAGTTCTTC. This sequence encodes CASSVGNEQFF. V gene TRBV6-1 combines with J gene TRBJ2-1; no definite D call. V was trimmed by 4 bases and J by 7 bases, leaving 5 bases between them. This CDR3 contains 11 residues. CDR1 and CDR2 from the germline V gene are MNHNS and SASEGT.

The chain couples TRBV5-1 to TRBJ2-7, with a possible D match to TRBD1 (6 bases). The CDR3 totals 14 residues. Germline V gene lookup returns CDR1 SGHRS and CDR2 YFSETQ. V shed 2 bases and J shed 2 bases, with 11 bases lying between them. CDR3: CASSFTGSTYEQYF. The DNA of the CDR3 is TGCGCCAGCAGCTTTACAGGGTCGACCTACGAGCAGTACTTC.

This clone was picked up one time. The rearrangement uses TRBV5-1 and TRBJ1-1, with a weak D call TRBD1 (6 bases). Trimming stripped 0 bases from V and 1 base from J, with 7 bases between. The CDR3 consists of 14 residues. CDR1 is SGHRS, CDR2 YFSETQ, per germline. The CDR3 here is CASSLGQANTEAFF. For the CDR3, the DNA is TGCGCCAGCAGCTTGGGACAGGCGAACACTGAAGCTTTCTTT.

In its sample, this clone was seen once. The chain employs TRBV7-3 and TRBJ2-5; 15 nucleotides agree with TRBD2. V gave up 3 bases and J gave up 0 bases; unmatched junction bases: 2. The CDR3 runs 17 residues. Germline V gene lookup returns CDR1 SGHTA and CDR2 FQGTGA. Here the CDR3 reads CASSLGLAGGYQETQYF. The CDR3 nucleotides are TGTGCCAGCAGCTTGGGACTAGCGGGGGGATACCAAGAGACCCAGTACTTC.

The chain couples TRBV6-4 to TRBJ1-2, with D perhaps matching TRBD1 (5 bases). Germline loops: CDR1 MRHNA, CDR2 SNTAGT. This CDR3 is 11 amino acids long. V was trimmed by 6 bases and J by 7 bases, leaving 9 bases between them. The CDR3 DNA reads as TGTGCCAGCAGAAATACAGGTGGCTACACCTTC. It codes for CASRNTGGYTF.

This clone appeared a single time. This chain joins TRBV19 and TRBJ1-5; 10 bases agree with TRBD1. From germline, CDR1 is LNHDA and CDR2 SQIVND (reference sequence). The CDR3 contains 14 residues. V shed 5 bases and J 6 bases; nucleotides not matched to a gene: 4. The CDR3 loop is CASSVRDRGQPQHF. The CDR3 DNA is TGTGCCAGTAGTGTCCGGGACAGGGGTCAGCCCCAGCATTTT.

V gene TRBV6-7 combines with J gene TRBJ2-7, with a weak D call TRBD1 (6 bases). TRBV6-7 is annotated as an ORF whose role is uncertain. Trimming cost V 0 bases and J 7 bases, with 16 bases left between them. The CDR3 extends over 15 amino acids. The CDR3 sequence: CASSYSIQSQGEQYF. The CDR3 bases are TGTGCCAGCAGTTACTCGATTCAGTCGCAGGGGGAGCAGTACTTC.

This clone was seen a handful of times. A junction end diverges from the germline sequence, so it may reflect a read error. This chain's CDR3 is CASTLGLGTEAFF. CDR3 nucleotides: TGTGCCAGCACCTTAGGCCTAGGCACTGAAGCTTTCTTT. The chain employs TRBV7-3 and TRBJ1-1; D gene ambiguous. Per the germline V gene, CDR1 is SGHTA and CDR2 is FQGTGA. CDR3 length: 13 amino acids.

The J gene is TRBJ2-3, the V gene TRBV9; the D is unclear. This CDR3 spans 13 amino acids. Trimming removed 4 bases from V and 5 bases from J, with 11 bases in between. The germline V gene encodes CDR1 SGDLS and CDR2 YYNGEE. CDR3 DNA: TGTGCCAGCAGCTTTCCAGGCATAGATACGCAGTATTTT. This sequence encodes CASSFPGIDTQYF.

This clone was recorded only once. V gene TRBV4-3 combines with J gene TRBJ2-7; weak D call: TRBD1 (6 bases). The CDR3 extends over 13 amino acids. The V gene lost 8 bases and the J gene lost 3 bases, with 14 bases spanning the gap. Germline lookup yields CDR1 LGHNA and CDR2 YSLEER. The CDR3: CASSWTVSYEQYF. The CDR3 coding sequence is TGCGCCAGCTCGTGGACAGTGAGCTACGAGCAGTACTTC.

This sequence joins TRBV18 and TRBJ2-7, with a possible D match to TRBD2 (5 bases). V was trimmed by 1 base and J by 2 bases, leaving 9 bases between them. The CDR3 length is 14 residues. Germline CDR1 reads KGHSH; CDR2 reads LQKENI. For the CDR3, the DNA is TGTGCCAGCTCACCACTCGCGGGTCCCTACGAGCAGTACTTC. It translates to CASSPLAGPYEQYF.

This chain uses TRBV6-1 with TRBJ1-5; possibly TRBD1 for D (5 bases). Per the germline V gene, CDR1 is MNHNS and CDR2 is SASEGT. V was shortened by 8 bases and J by 7 bases, with 15 bases between the two germline ends. The CDR3 totals 13 residues. The chain's CDR3 is CASEGEGLQPQHF. As DNA, the CDR3 is TGTGCCAGCGAAGGGGAGGGATTACAGCCCCAGCATTTT.

The genes are TRBV4-1 and TRBJ2-5; weak D call: TRBD1 (5 bases). The CDR3 is 15 amino acids. Per germline, CDR1 MGHRA and CDR2 YSYEKL. V shed 3 bases and J shed 7 bases, with 18 bases lying between them. The DNA of the CDR3 is TGCGCCAGCAGCCAGAAGGGGAATGGAGTAGGGACCCAGTACTTC. It specifies CASSQKGNGVGTQYF.

The rearrangement uses TRBV10-3 and TRBJ1-4, with a weak D call TRBD1 (6 bases). Per germline, CDR1 ENHRY and CDR2 SYGVKD. The V gene lost 6 bases and the J gene lost 2 bases, with 7 bases spanning the gap. The CDR3 runs to 13 residues. DNA of the CDR3: TGTGCCATCAGAGGACAGACTAATGAAAAACTGTTTTTT. It translates to CAIRGQTNEKLFF.

V is TRBV18 and J is TRBJ1-2, with 7 bases matching TRBD1. This CDR3 region has 15 residues. V lost 2 bases, J lost 2 bases, and 5 bases stayed unmatched. CDR1 KGHSH and CDR2 LQKENI come from the germline V gene. The DNA for the CDR3 is TGTGCCAGCTCACCAGGGACGACAGGGAACTATGGCTACACCTTC. Translated: CASSPGTTGNYGYTF.

Written as DNA, the CDR3 is TGTGCCAGTAGTATACAACATAAAATGAACACTGAAGCTTTCTTT. Protein: CASSIQHKMNTEAFF. The genes are TRBV19 and TRBJ1-1; D not certain. CDR1 is LNHDA, CDR2 SQIVND, per germline (reference sequence). This CDR3 has 15 amino acids. The V and J ends lost 2 bases and 0 bases respectively, with 10 bases between them.

The chain couples TRBV18 to TRBJ2-5; a possible D gene is TRBD2 (6 bases). CDR1 is KGHSH and CDR2 is LQKENI in the germline V gene. The CDR3 has 12 residues. The ends were cut back, 8 bases at V and 2 bases at J, with 9 bases in the middle. CDR3 sequence reads: CASTREQETQYF. In DNA form, the CDR3 reads TGTGCCAGCACGCGGGAACAAGAGACCCAGTACTTC.